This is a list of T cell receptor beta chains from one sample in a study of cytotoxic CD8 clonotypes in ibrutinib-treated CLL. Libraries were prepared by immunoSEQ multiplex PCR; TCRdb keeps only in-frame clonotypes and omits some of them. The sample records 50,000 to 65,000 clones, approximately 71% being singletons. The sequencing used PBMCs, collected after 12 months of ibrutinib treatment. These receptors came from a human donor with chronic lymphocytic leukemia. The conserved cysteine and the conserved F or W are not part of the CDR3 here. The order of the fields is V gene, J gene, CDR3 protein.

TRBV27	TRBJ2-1	ASSLYMGQGAYNEQF
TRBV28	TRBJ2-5	ASTTGAGVETQY
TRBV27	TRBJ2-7	ASSMGYEQY
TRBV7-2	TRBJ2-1	ASSGGLINEQF
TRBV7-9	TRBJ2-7	ASRSPGGHEQY
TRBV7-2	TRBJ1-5	ASSLAAYQPQH
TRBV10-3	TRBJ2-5	AISESRRAYQETQY
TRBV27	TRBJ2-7	ASSFNEGRYEQY
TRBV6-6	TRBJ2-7	ASSPGSYEQY
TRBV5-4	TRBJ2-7	ASSPQGNYYEQY
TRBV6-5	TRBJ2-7	ASSPQAGIPYEQY
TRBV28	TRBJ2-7	ASSPTGLVGNEQY
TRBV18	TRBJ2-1	ASSPPRGSGTHEQF
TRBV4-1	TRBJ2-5	ASSSTEQETQY
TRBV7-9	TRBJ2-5	ASSAPQGIQETQY
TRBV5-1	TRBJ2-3	ASSLASKADTQY
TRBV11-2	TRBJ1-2	ASSSGGGYGYT
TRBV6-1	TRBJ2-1	ASSELGTTFVPAEQF
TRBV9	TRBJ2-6	ASSAPPGQDSGANVLT
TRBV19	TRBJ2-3	ASSAGLAGATDTQY
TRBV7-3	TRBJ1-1	ASSLSGPMNTEAF
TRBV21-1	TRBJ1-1	ASSVDEAF
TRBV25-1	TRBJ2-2	ASTDDTGELF
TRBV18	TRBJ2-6	ASSPRKRDSLSGANVLT
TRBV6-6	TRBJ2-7	ASSSTGTGEQY
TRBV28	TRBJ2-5	ASRIQDRGKETQY
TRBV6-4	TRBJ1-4	ASSRPSNNIWNNEKLF
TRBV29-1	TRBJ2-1	SASGIRSSYNEQF
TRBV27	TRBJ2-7	ASSPTGLRYEQY
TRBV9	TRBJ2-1	ASSVAIMASGDNEQF
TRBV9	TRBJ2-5	ASSVMAGGQLGTQY
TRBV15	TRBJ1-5	ATSRAGAGADQPQH
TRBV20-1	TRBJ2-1	SAVSYNEQF
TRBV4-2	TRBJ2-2	ASSQAGTSTPGELF
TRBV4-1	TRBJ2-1	ASSLRLAGYNEQF
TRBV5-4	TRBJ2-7	ASSKMTGGLYEQY
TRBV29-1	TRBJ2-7	SVTGHTYEQY
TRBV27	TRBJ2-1	ASSRDRAYNEQF
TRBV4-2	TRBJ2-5	ASSQGIEWETQY
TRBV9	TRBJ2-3	ASSVDWGRPDTQY
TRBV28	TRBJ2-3	ASITSGSIYTQY
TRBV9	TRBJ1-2	ASSVDGKPYT
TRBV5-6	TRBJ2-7	ASNRPGLAGEQY
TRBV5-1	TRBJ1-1	ASLQGEGTEAF
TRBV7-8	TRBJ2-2	ASSPRRAGTTGELF